Reported below is one T cell receptor (beta chain). This specimen belongs to a study of blood T cell repertoires in COVID-19. Original data processing: Estimation of nucleated cell counts relied on the amplification of reference gene primers. Generated by immunoSEQ multiplex PCR, the TCRdb table keeps only in-frame clones and is missing some. V, J and clone size were drawn from that table, and D and trimming were deduced from the DNA. This sample has about 260,000 clones; about 83% occur once, and the top ten carry around 2.1%. V lost 2 bases and J lost 0, with 17 bases in between. In germline, CDR1 is MNHNS, CDR2 SASEGT. The CDR3 has 18 residues.

The chain uses TRBV6-1 and TRBJ1-5; D remains ambiguous. The source is a woman aged 45-65 years who had recovered from COVID-19. Material for sequencing was PBMCs or T cells enriched from blood (not recorded which). This CDR3 is CASSEFNDPGHSNQPQHF. For the CDR3, the DNA is TGTGCCAGCAGTGAATTTAATGACCCAGGCCATAGCAATCAGCCCCAGCATTTT.